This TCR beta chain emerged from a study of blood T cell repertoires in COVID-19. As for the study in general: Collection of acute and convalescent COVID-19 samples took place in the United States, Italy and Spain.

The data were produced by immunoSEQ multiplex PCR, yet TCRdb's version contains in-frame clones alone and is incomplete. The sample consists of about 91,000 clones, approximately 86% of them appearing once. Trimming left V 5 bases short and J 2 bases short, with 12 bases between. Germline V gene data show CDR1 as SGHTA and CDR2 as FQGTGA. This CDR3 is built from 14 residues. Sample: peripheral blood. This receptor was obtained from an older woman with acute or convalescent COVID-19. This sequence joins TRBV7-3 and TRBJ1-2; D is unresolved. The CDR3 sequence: CASSPEGRNYGYTF. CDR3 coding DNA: TGTGCCAGCAGCCCCGAAGGGAGAAACTATGGCTACACCTTC.